This T cell receptor beta chain was observed in a study of CD8+ T cells in alopecia areata. Study-wide results and limits: Patients displayed less clarity in TCR sharing than mice, a finding possibly related to HLA. Among the top 100, expanded CD8+ clones, as well as scalp clonality, were significantly decreased by tofacitinib.

As for treatment: oral pan-JAK inhibitor, 5-10 mg twice daily. Lesional scalp punch biopsies and peripheral blood were collected from alopecia areata patients. Following extraction, RNA underwent reverse transcription to cDNA, which served as the sequencing template. Some clones are missing from TCRdb's copy, which holds only in-frame ones; the method was immunoSEQ multiplex PCR. The data contain around 140,000 clones, nearly 55% of them singletons. The CDR3 covers 16 residues. Germline lookup yields CDR1 SEHNR and CDR2 FQNEAQ (reference sequence). Trimming removed 5 bases from V and 7 bases from J; junction bases left unmatched: 11. Concerning this clone itself: The antigen is unknown.

The clonotype comes from a human donor with alopecia areata. This specimen consisted of CD8+ T cells sorted from blood, obtained at week 4, from a patient treated with tofacitinib. J is TRBJ1-4 and V is TRBV7-9, with 9 bases that match TRBD1. CDR3 loop: CASSQTTGGEAEKLFF. CDR3 nucleotides: TGTGCCAGCAGCCAAACAACAGGGGGCGAAGCTGAAAAACTGTTTTTT.